A selection of T cell receptor beta chains follows, all from one sample in a study of T cell responses to AZD1222 COVID-19 vaccine. Measured with immunoSEQ multiplex PCR; TCRdb has only the in-frame clones, and not every one. The data show 200,000 or so clones, around 93% seen once. The sequencing here drew on peripheral blood, taken on day 0 of AZD1222 vaccination. The receptors shown here come from an adult in good health. Both conserved end residues are part of each CDR3. Each record gives: clone size, J gene, D gene, V gene, CDR3 protein, CDR3 DNA. D genes are given only for firm matches. Clone size is given for some rows only: seen once, a few or many times, or a class if the clone is expanded.

clone size: .
J gene: TRBJ1-5
D gene: TRBD1
V gene: TRBV2
CDR3 protein: CASSDPRNRGSLTDQPQHF
CDR3 DNA: TGTGCCAGCAGCGACCCCAGGAACAGGGGGTCCCTAACGGATCAGCCCCAGCATTTT

clone size: .
J gene: TRBJ1-2
D gene: TRBD1
V gene: TRBV6-1
CDR3 protein: CASSDLGKGAPYGYTF
CDR3 DNA: TGTGCCAGCAGTGACTTAGGAAAGGGGGCGCCCTATGGCTACACCTTC

clone size: .
J gene: TRBJ2-5
D gene: .
V gene: TRBV7-9
CDR3 protein: CASSGGADEQETQYF
CDR3 DNA: TGTGCCAGCAGCGGGGGAGCGGATGAACAAGAGACCCAGTACTTC

clone size: .
J gene: TRBJ2-1
D gene: TRBD2
V gene: TRBV7-2
CDR3 protein: CASSLAASGRGGTYSNEQFF
CDR3 DNA: TGTGCCAGCAGCTTAGCGGCTAGCGGGAGAGGGGGTACCTACAGCAATGAGCAGTTCTTC

clone size: .
J gene: TRBJ2-1
D gene: .
V gene: TRBV6-6
CDR3 protein: CASSYSSGGLNNEQFF
CDR3 DNA: TGTGCCAGCAGTTACTCTTCCGGGGGGCTGAACAATGAGCAGTTCTTC

clone size: .
J gene: TRBJ2-7
D gene: .
V gene: TRBV30
CDR3 protein: CAWRGGTYEQYF
CDR3 DNA: TGTGCCTGGAGAGGGGGAACCTACGAGCAGTACTTC

clone size: .
J gene: TRBJ1-5
D gene: .
V gene: TRBV28
CDR3 protein: CASSTPLGAQNQPQHF
CDR3 DNA: TGTGCCAGCAGTACCCCATTGGGGGCCCAAAATCAGCCCCAGCATTTT

clone size: .
J gene: TRBJ2-2
D gene: TRBD2
V gene: TRBV4-2
CDR3 protein: CASSPRAGKNTGELFF
CDR3 DNA: TGTGCCAGCAGCCCCCGAGCGGGGAAGAACACCGGGGAGCTGTTTTTT

clone size: .
J gene: TRBJ2-3
D gene: TRBD2
V gene: TRBV5-1
CDR3 protein: CASSGASGSVPDTQYF
CDR3 DNA: TGCGCCAGCAGTGGGGCTAGCGGGAGTGTCCCAGATACGCAGTATTTT

clone size: .
J gene: TRBJ1-4
D gene: .
V gene: TRBV3-1/TRBV3-2
CDR3 protein: CASSQGAKNPGIGEKLFF
CDR3 DNA: TGTGCCAGCAGCCAAGGGGCCAAGAATCCAGGGATCGGTGAAAAACTGTTTTTT

clone size: once
J gene: TRBJ2-7
D gene: .
V gene: TRBV29-1
CDR3 protein: CSVDLPGQYSYEQYF
CDR3 DNA: TGCAGCGTCGACCTGCCCGGACAGTACTCCTACGAGCAGTACTTC

clone size: .
J gene: TRBJ1-1
D gene: .
V gene: TRBV27
CDR3 protein: CASRTDGGVSEAFF
CDR3 DNA: TGTGCCAGCAGAACGGACGGGGGTGTTTCTGAAGCTTTCTTT

clone size: .
J gene: TRBJ1-3
D gene: TRBD1
V gene: TRBV6-2/TRBV6-3
CDR3 protein: CASSFLGQSSGNTIYF
CDR3 DNA: TGTGCCAGCAGTTTCTTGGGACAGAGCTCTGGAAACACCATATATTTT

clone size: .
J gene: TRBJ1-1
D gene: .
V gene: TRBV28
CDR3 protein: CASSFGFGVNTEAFF
CDR3 DNA: TGTGCCAGCAGTTTTGGGTTTGGGGTGAACACTGAAGCTTTCTTT

clone size: .
J gene: TRBJ1-1
D gene: .
V gene: TRBV10-1
CDR3 protein: CASSPGGIMNTEAFF
CDR3 DNA: TGCGCCAGCAGCCCCGGCGGCATCATGAACACTGAAGCTTTCTTT